This passage covers 16 T cell receptor beta chains from one sample sequenced in a study of OX40 agonist ivuxolimab in advanced cancers. Generated by immunoSEQ multiplex PCR, the TCRdb table keeps only in-frame clones and is missing some. This sample has fewer than 70,000 clones, with around 83% found just once. The source material was CD4+ or CD8+ T cells sorted from blood, sampled in a trial of the OX40 agonist ivuxolimab. The receptor set was obtained from an adult with an advanced solid tumor such as melanoma, head and neck, liver or kidney cancer.

The chain employs TRBV11-2 and TRBJ2-7; D remains unclear. V shed 5 bases and J shed 2 bases, with 13 bases lying between them. Germline CDR1 SGHAT, CDR2 FQNNGV. There are 14 residues in the CDR3. The CDR3 sequence is CASSPKTDAYEQYF. CDR3 in DNA: TGTGCCAGCAGCCCAAAGACGGACGCCTACGAGCAGTACTTC.

The V gene is TRBV28, the J gene TRBJ2-1; 11 nucleotides line up with TRBD2. The CDR3 is made up of 14 amino acids. Germline CDR1 is MDHEN and CDR2 is SYDVKM. The V segment lost 10 bases and the J segment 9 bases; nucleotides outside the gene matches: 11. CDR3 nucleotide sequence: TGTGCCACCTTCGTAGCGGGAGGGCCCAGTGAGCAGTTCTTC. This translates into CATFVAGGPSEQFF.

This clone was detected only once. The chain has TRBV5-4 and TRBJ2-7, with 9 bases matching TRBD1. The CDR3 is 15 amino acids. Germline CDR1 reads SGHNT; CDR2 reads YYREEE (reference sequence). The ends lost 4 bases at V and 2 bases at J; junction bases unmatched: 7. The CDR3 DNA reads TGTGCCAGCAGCAAGGACAGGGGAGGCGCCTACGAGCAGTACTTC. Amino acid sequence: CASSKDRGGAYEQYF.

This chain joins TRBV11-3 and TRBJ2-3; D possibly corresponds to TRBD1 (6 bases). Germline CDR1 and CDR2: SGHNT and YENEEA. This CDR3 is built from 15 residues. Trimming left V 1 base short and J 1 base short, with 9 bases between. The CDR3 region is CASSLGGTRTDTQYF. In DNA, the CDR3 is TGTGCCAGCAGCTTAGGAGGGACACGCACAGATACGCAGTATTTT.

The gene calls are TRBV19 and TRBJ1-2; tentative D call: TRBD1 (5 bases). V was cut by 5 bases and J by 8 bases, with 18 bases left in between. The V gene's germline CDR1 is LNHDA and CDR2 SQIVND (reference sequence). The length of the CDR3 is 14 residues. CDR3 sequence: CASSGGTQAGGYTF. Here the CDR3 DNA reads TGTGCCAGTAGTGGCGGGACCCAGGCCGGGGGCTACACCTTC.

This chain links TRBV27 with TRBJ1-1; no reliable D call. V was shortened by 6 bases and J by 4 bases, with 12 bases between the two germline ends. Germline V lookup: CDR1 MNHEY, CDR2 SMNVEV (reference sequence). This CDR3 contains 13 residues. Here the CDR3 DNA reads TGTGCCAGCAGCATAGACAAGAGCACTGAAGCTTTCTTT. Translated: CASSIDKSTEAFF.

This clone has only one observation. The chain carries TRBV5-1 and TRBJ2-3, with 7 bases that match TRBD1. V gave up 6 bases and J gave up 1 base; unmatched junction bases: 5. Germline V CDR1 and CDR2: SGHRS, YFSETQ. The CDR3 runs 14 residues. The CDR3, as DNA: TGCGCCAGCAACTCCGGGACAGGCACAGATACGCAGTATTTT. It codes for CASNSGTGTDTQYF.

V and J are TRBV7-9 and TRBJ2-7, with 9 positions matching TRBD1. The CDR3 length is 14 residues. Germline V CDR1 and CDR2: SEHNR, FQNEAQ (reference sequence). J gave up 1 base and V 5 bases, and 3 bases lay outside the gene matches. This CDR3 is CASSATGGSYEQYF. The CDR3, as DNA: TGTGCCAGCAGCGCGACAGGGGGATCCTACGAGCAGTACTTC. Filled out from reference TRBV7-9 and TRBJ2-7, the complete variable domain reads DTGVSQNPRHKITKRGQNVTFRCDPISEHNRLYWYRQTLGQGPEFLTYFQNEAQLEKSRLLSDRFSAERPKGSFSTLEIQRTEQGDSAMYLCASSATGGSYEQYFGPGTRLTVT.

The sample holds one count of this clone. The V call is TRBV14, the J call TRBJ1-3; D remains ambiguous. Trimming took off 1 base at V and 4 bases at J, with 8 bases between the two ends. Looked up from germline, CDR1 is SGHDN and CDR2 is FVKESK. This CDR3 region has 14 residues. The CDR3 sequence is CASSQGQSGNTIYF. CDR3 DNA sequence: TGTGCCAGCAGCCAAGGCCAGTCGGGAAACACCATATATTTT.

The J gene is TRBJ1-4, the V gene TRBV7-8; TRBD1 agrees at 8 bases. CDR1 SGHVS and CDR2 FQNEAQ come from the germline V gene. The V segment lost 5 bases and the J segment 5 bases; nucleotides outside the gene matches: 7. This CDR3 has 15 amino acids. The CDR3 reads CASSTFWDRNEKLFF. In DNA form, the CDR3 reads TGTGCCAGCAGCACGTTCTGGGACAGGAATGAAAAACTGTTTTTT.

This clone is labeled as medium-sized. V is TRBV7-9 and J is TRBJ1-2; D is unresolved. The CDR3 length is 14 residues. Germline CDR1 SEHNR, CDR2 FQNEAQ (reference sequence). The V end lost 3 bases, the J end lost 1 base, and 9 bases lay between the germline ends. The CDR3 coding sequence is TGTGCCAGCAGCTTTAACCGGGATAACTATGGCTACACCTTC. Its protein is CASSFNRDNYGYTF.

This clone came up once. The chain uses TRBV28 and TRBJ2-7; D could derive from TRBD1 or TRBD2 (5 bases each). This CDR3 has 13 residues. V lost 8 bases to trimming and J lost 2 bases, with 13 bases between them. CDR1 and CDR2 (germline): MDHEN, SYDVKM. DNA for the CDR3: TGTGCCAGCTACCGGGACGCAACCTACGAGCAGTACTTC. Its protein product is CASYRDATYEQYF.

A note on this clone: This specimen includes other DNA sequences encoding the same CDR3. V usage is TRBV7-9 and J usage is TRBJ2-5, with a possible D match to TRBD2 (6 bases). The CDR3 consists of 14 residues. Per the germline V gene, CDR1 is SEHNR and CDR2 is FQNEAQ (reference sequence). Deletions cut 3 bases from V and 2 bases from J, with 10 bases between. In DNA form, the CDR3 reads TGTGCCAGCAGCTTGACGGGAGCTCAAGAGACCCAGTACTTC. Amino acid sequence: CASSLTGAQETQYF.

The rearrangement joins TRBV11-3 to TRBJ2-5; perhaps D is TRBD1 or TRBD2 (5 bases each). Germline CDR1 reads SGHNT; CDR2 reads YENEEA. The CDR3 is 14 residues long. Trimming removed 1 base at V and 5 bases at J, with 11 bases between. The CDR3 here is CASSLAGTKETQYF. As DNA, the CDR3 is TGTGCCAGCAGCTTAGCCGGGACCAAGGAGACCCAGTACTTC.

The genes are TRBV4-2 and TRBJ1-2; no clear D gene. The V gene's germline CDR1 is LGHNA and CDR2 YNFKEQ. There are 14 residues in the CDR3. Trimming removed 0 bases at V and 4 bases at J, with 9 bases between. The CDR3 is CASSQDKGTYGYTF. The DNA for the CDR3 is TGTGCCAGCAGCCAAGATAAAGGAACCTATGGCTACACCTTC.

V and J are TRBV7-8 and TRBJ1-2; D gene unclear. Trimming shortened V by 1 base and J by 4 bases, and 13 bases separated the two germline ends. CDR1 and CDR2 from the germline V gene are SGHVS and FQNEAQ. CDR3 length: 15 residues. The CDR3 reads CASSLVGDGSYGYTF. In DNA, the CDR3 is TGTGCCAGCAGCTTAGTCGGGGATGGGAGCTATGGCTACACCTTC.